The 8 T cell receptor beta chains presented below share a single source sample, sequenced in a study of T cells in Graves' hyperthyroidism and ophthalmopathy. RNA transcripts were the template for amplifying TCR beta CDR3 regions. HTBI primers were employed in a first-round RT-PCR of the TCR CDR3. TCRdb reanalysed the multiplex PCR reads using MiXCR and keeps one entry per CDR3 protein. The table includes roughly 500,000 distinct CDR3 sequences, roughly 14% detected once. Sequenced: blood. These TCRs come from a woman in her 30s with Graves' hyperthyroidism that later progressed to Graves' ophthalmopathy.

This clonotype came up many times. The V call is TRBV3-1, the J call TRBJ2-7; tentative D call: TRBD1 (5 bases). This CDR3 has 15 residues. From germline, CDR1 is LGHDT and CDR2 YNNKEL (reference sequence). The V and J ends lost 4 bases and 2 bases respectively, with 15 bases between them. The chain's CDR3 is CASSRNTGLTYEQYF. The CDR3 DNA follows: TGTGCCAGCAGCCGCAATACAGGTTTAACCTACGAGCAGTACTTC.

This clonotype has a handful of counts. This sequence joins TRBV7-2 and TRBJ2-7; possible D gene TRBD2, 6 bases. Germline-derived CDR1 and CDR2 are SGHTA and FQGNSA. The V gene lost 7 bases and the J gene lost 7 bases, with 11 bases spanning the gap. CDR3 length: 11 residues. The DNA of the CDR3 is TGTGCCAGCACGGGAGCGAGTGAGCAGTACTTC. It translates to CASTGASEQYF.

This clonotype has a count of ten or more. Here the CDR3 reads CASRVMTYSTDTQYF. The DNA of the CDR3 is TGTGCCAGCAGGGTTATGACTTACAGCACAGATACGCAGTATTTT. The chain carries TRBV27 and TRBJ2-3; D gene ambiguous. V shed 6 bases and J shed 0 bases, with 13 bases lying between them. The germline V gene encodes CDR1 MNHEY and CDR2 SMNVEV (reference sequence). The CDR3 consists of 15 residues.

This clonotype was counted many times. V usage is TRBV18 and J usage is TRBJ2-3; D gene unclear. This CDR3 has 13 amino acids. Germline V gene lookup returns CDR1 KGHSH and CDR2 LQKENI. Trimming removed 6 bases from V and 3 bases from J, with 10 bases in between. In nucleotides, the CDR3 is TGTGCCAGCTCCCCCTCAGGTACAGATACGCAGTATTTT. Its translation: CASSPSGTDTQYF.

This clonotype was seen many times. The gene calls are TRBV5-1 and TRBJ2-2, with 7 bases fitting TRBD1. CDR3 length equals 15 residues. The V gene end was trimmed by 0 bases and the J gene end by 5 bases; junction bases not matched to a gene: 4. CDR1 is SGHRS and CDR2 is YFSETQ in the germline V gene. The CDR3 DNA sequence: TGCGCCAGCAGCTTGGCGGGGACAGATACCGGGGAGCTGTTTTTT. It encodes CASSLAGTDTGELFF.

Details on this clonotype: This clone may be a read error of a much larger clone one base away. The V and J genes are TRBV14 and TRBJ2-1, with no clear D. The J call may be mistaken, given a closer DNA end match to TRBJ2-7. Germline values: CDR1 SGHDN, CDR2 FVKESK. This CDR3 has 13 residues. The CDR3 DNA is TGTGCCAGCAGAGCGCTAAGTGACAATGAGCAGTACTTC. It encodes CASRALSDNEQYF.

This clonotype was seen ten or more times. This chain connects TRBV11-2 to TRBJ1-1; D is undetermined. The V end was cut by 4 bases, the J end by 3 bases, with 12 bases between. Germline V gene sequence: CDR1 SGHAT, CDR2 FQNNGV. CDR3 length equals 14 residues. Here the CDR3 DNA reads TGTGCCAGCAGCTATGGTGGAAGTGACACTGAAGCTTTCTTT. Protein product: CASSYGGSDTEAFF.

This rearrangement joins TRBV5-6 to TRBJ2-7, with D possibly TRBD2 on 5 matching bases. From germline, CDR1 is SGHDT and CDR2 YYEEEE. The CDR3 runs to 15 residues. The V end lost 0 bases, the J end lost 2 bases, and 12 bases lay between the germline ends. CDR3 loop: CASSLAKAEAYEQYF. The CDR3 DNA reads TGTGCCAGCAGCTTGGCGAAGGCGGAGGCCTACGAGCAGTACTTC.